These T cell receptor beta chains were read from a single sample in a study of T cells in Graves' hyperthyroidism and ophthalmopathy. MiXCR was run by TCRdb on the multiplex PCR reads, yielding one entry per CDR3 protein. The sample carries about 360,000 distinct CDR3 sequences, about 25% recorded once. The sample taken for sequencing was blood. These receptors were obtained from a man aged 50-59 years with Graves' hyperthyroidism. Both conserved end residues are part of each CDR3. D genes are given only for firm matches. Clone size is shown for a subset of rows, as once, few, many or a class of expanded clone.

>TRBD2|many|TRBV7-2|TRBJ2-5
CASSRTSGFPGTQYF
TGTGCCAGCAGCCGGACTAGCGGGTTTCCAGGGACCCAGTACTTC
>NA|NA|TRBV3-1|TRBJ1-1
CASSQGVMNTEAFF
TGTGCCAGCAGCCAGGGCGTCATGAACACTGAAGCTTTCTTT
>NA|NA|TRBV24-1|TRBJ2-1
CATSESGLGNEQFF
TGTGCCACCAGTGAGTCAGGGTTGGGCAATGAGCAGTTCTTC
>NA|many|TRBV20-1|TRBJ1-2
CSANAAGGANYGYTF
TGCAGTGCTAACGCTGCGGGGGGCGCGAACTATGGCTACACCTTC
>NA|few|TRBV3-1|TRBJ1-2
CASSHLGRDDGYTF
TGTGCCAGCAGCCATCTCGGCAGGGATGACGGCTACACCTTC
>NA|few|TRBV12-3/TRBV12-4|TRBJ2-3
CASSFLGDSTDTQYF
TGTGCCAGCAGTTTCCTGGGGGATAGCACAGATACGCAGTATTTT
>NA|NA|TRBV28|TRBJ1-6
CASSLDSGYDDSPLHF
TGTGCCAGCAGTTTAGATTCTGGGTACGACGATTCACCCCTCCACTTT
>TRBD1|few|TRBV6-1|TRBJ1-6
CASSTGANSPLHF
TGTGCCAGCAGTACAGGGGCTAATTCACCCCTCCACTTT
>TRBD2|few|TRBV11-2|TRBJ2-7
CASSPQRGAYEQYF
TGTGCCAGCAGCCCCCAGCGGGGAGCCTACGAGCAGTACTTC
>NA|many|TRBV28|TRBJ2-1
CASSLVYGSYNEQFF
TGTGCCAGCAGCCTCGTCTACGGGAGCTACAATGAGCAGTTCTTC
>TRBD2|many|TRBV20-1|TRBJ2-3
CSAPTTSGMVSDTQYF
TGCAGTGCACCGACGACTAGCGGGATGGTATCAGATACGCAGTATTTT
>NA|few|TRBV7-9|TRBJ1-4
CASSLVSSGTSEKLFF
TGTGCCAGCAGCTTAGTGAGCTCGGGGACCAGTGAAAAACTGTTTTTT
>NA|few|TRBV11-3|TRBJ2-2
CASSLVVQGELFF
TGTGCCAGCAGCTTAGTCGTTCAAGGGGAGCTGTTTTTT
>NA|NA|TRBV19|TRBJ2-7
CASRGTGVSPADEQYF
TGTGCCAGTAGAGGAACGGGAGTGAGTCCAGCGGACGAGCAGTACTTC
>NA|few|TRBV18|TRBJ2-2
CASSLQGAATGELFF
TGTGCCAGCTCACTACAGGGCGCCGCCACCGGGGAGCTGTTTTTT
>TRBD2|few|TRBV6-2/TRBV6-3|TRBJ2-2
CASSYLGLAGANTGELFF
TGTGCCAGCAGTTACCTGGGACTAGCGGGAGCTAACACCGGGGAGCTGTTTTTT
>NA|few|TRBV12-3/TRBV12-4|TRBJ2-3
CASSTSAGEQYF
TGTGCCAGCAGTACCTCGGCCGGGGAGCAGTATTTT
>NA|many|TRBV3-1|TRBJ1-1
CASSQWETEAFF
TGTGCCAGCAGCCAATGGGAGACTGAAGCTTTCTTT
>TRBD2|NA|TRBV27|TRBJ2-3
CASSSRLAGVFGTDTQYF
TGTGCCAGCAGTTCCAGACTAGCGGGAGTATTTGGGACAGATACGCAGTATTTT
>TRBD1|many|TRBV2|TRBJ2-7
CASRTGEYEQYF
TGTGCCAGCAGGACAGGGGAGTACGAGCAGTACTTC
>TRBD1|many|TRBV5-1|TRBJ1-1
CASSIQGAVRTEAFF
TGCGCCAGCAGCATACAGGGGGCCGTCCGGACTGAAGCTTTCTTT
>NA|once|TRBV27|TRBJ2-5
CASSHTGSRETQYF
TGTGCCAGCAGTCATACAGGTTCTCGAGAGACCCAGTACTTC
>TRBD1|NA|TRBV12-3/TRBV12-4|TRBJ1-1
CASSLIKGTVNTEAFF
TGTGCCAGCAGTTTAATAAAAGGGACAGTGAACACTGAAGCTTTCTTT
>TRBD1|NA|TRBV29-1|TRBJ2-7
CSVRDSSGEQYF
TGCAGCGTTCGGGACAGTTCAGGCGAGCAGTACTTC
>TRBD1|NA|TRBV12-3/TRBV12-4|TRBJ1-1
CASSPTGGRTEAFF
TGTGCCAGCAGTCCAACAGGGGGAAGAACTGAAGCTTTCTTT
>NA|many|TRBV28|TRBJ2-2
CASKTGGGTGELFF
TGTGCCAGCAAAACAGGGGGGGGCACCGGGGAGCTGTTTTTT
>TRBD1|NA|TRBV3-1|TRBJ2-2
CASIDRGIGELFF
TGTGCCAGCATAGACAGGGGAATCGGGGAGCTGTTTTTT
>TRBD1|NA|TRBV19|TRBJ1-2
CASRTGANYGYTF
TGTGCCAGTAGAACAGGGGCTAACTATGGCTACACCTTC
>TRBD2|NA|TRBV3-1|TRBJ2-1
CANSHEGTSGRREQFF
TGTGCCAACAGCCACGAAGGGACTAGCGGGAGGAGGGAGCAGTTCTTC